A single sample gave rise to the 10 T cell receptor beta chains below, sequenced in a study of CD4 and CD8 cells across lung adenocarcinoma regions. TCRdb redid the calling of the PCR reads with MiXCR, one entry per CDR3 protein. Seen here are about 5,000 distinct CDR3 sequences, 62% observed once, and the top ten hold approximately 20%. Material for sequencing was CD4+ T cells from the center of a lung tumor. The origin of the receptors is a female donor with lung adenocarcinoma. The CD4 and CD8 labels of this study may be unreliable.

The CDR3 nucleotides are TGTGCCAGCAGCTTAGACAATGAGCAGTTCTTC. It encodes CASSLDNEQFF. The V call is TRBV11-3, the J call TRBJ2-1; D is uncertain. V lost 0 bases and J lost 6, with 0 bases in between. CDR3 length: 11 amino acids. Germline CDR1 is SGHNT and CDR2 is YENEEA.

This chain joins TRBV4-1 and TRBJ2-2; no clear D. CDR3 length equals 12 residues. V was clipped by 4 bases and J by 2 bases, with 2 bases between them. Germline CDR1 MGHRA, CDR2 YSYEKL. The CDR3 reads CASSRNTGELFF. CDR3 sequence (DNA): TGCGCCAGCAGCCGAAACACCGGGGAGCTGTTTTTT.

This clonotype has a single count. In DNA, the CDR3 is TGTGCCAGCAGTGAACATGAGCAGTTCTTC. Protein sequence: CASSEHEQFF. The chain uses TRBV25-1 and TRBJ2-4; D remains unclear. The J call may be mistaken, given a closer DNA end match to TRBJ2-1. The CDR3 extends over 10 amino acids. Germline-derived CDR1 and CDR2 are MGHDK and SYGVNS.

This clonotype came up a few times. This chain joins TRBV27 and TRBJ2-1; D is uncertain. Between the trimmed V and J ends, which lost 6 bases and 9 bases, there was a span of 9 bases. The germline CDR1 and CDR2 sequences are MNHEY and SMNVEV (reference sequence). This CDR3 has 11 amino acids. The CDR3 loop reads CASSDLGEQFF. In nucleotides, the CDR3 is TGTGCCAGCAGCGACCTAGGTGAGCAGTTCTTC.

J is TRBJ2-1 and V is TRBV6-1, with D perhaps matching TRBD1 or TRBD2 (5 bases each). There are 13 residues in the CDR3. Trimming cost V 8 bases and J 5 bases, with 13 bases left between them. Germline V gene sequence: CDR1 MNHNS, CDR2 SASEGT. The DNA of the CDR3 is TGTGCCAGCCAACGGGACCGGAACAATGAGCAGTTCTTC. Translating gives CASQRDRNNEQFF.

By sample fraction, this clonotype is medium-sized. This chain uses TRBV12-5 with TRBJ2-2; 11 nucleotides line up with TRBD1. Germline V gene sequence: CDR1 LGHNT, CDR2 FRNRAP. This CDR3 is 15 amino acids long. With 5 bases clipped from V and 5 bases from J, the junction kept 4 bases outside the gene matches. In DNA, the CDR3 is TGTGCTAGTGGTCTGGGACAGGGGGGGACCGGGGAGCTGTTTTTT. It codes for CASGLGQGGTGELFF.

This clonotype is medium-sized in the sample. This chain connects TRBV7-2 to TRBJ2-3; 9 nucleotides agree with TRBD1. The CDR3 sequence is 15 residues long. Germline V CDR1 and CDR2: SGHTA, FQGNSA. The V segment lost 5 bases and the J segment 4 bases; nucleotides outside the gene matches: 7. The CDR3 loop is CASSPGQGRADTQYF. The CDR3 region has the DNA TGTGCCAGCAGCCCAGGACAGGGGAGGGCAGATACGCAGTATTTT.

This clonotype was counted once. The V gene is TRBV6-1, the J gene TRBJ2-5, with D perhaps TRBD1 (6 bases). The J call may be mistaken, given a closer DNA end match to TRBJ2-7. The CDR3 is 12 amino acids. Germline V gene data show CDR1 as MNHNS and CDR2 as SASEGT. CDR3 coding DNA: TGTGCCAGCTGGAACAGGGCCTACGAGCAGTACTTC. It translates to CASWNRAYEQYF.

The CDR3 reads CASRERENVWYEQYF. The CDR3 region has the DNA TGTGCCAGCAGGGAACGGGAGAACGTTTGGTACGAGCAGTACTTC. The chain uses TRBV6-1 and TRBJ2-5; a possible D gene is TRBD2 (6 bases). Gene TRBJ2-7 matches the end of the DNA better, so the J call may be wrong. The CDR3 is 15 residues long. The germline CDR1 and CDR2 sequences are MNHNS and SASEGT.

This chain joins TRBV25-1 and TRBJ2-1; possibly TRBD1 for D (7 bases). The J call may be mistaken, given a closer DNA end match to TRBJ2-7. The CDR3 loop spans 15 amino acids. The germline CDR1 and CDR2 sequences are MGHDK and SYGVNS. Written as DNA, the CDR3 is TGTGGCAGGGGGGAAGGGGACCGGGGTGCAGAGACGCAGTACTTC. As protein: CGRGEGDRGAETQYF.